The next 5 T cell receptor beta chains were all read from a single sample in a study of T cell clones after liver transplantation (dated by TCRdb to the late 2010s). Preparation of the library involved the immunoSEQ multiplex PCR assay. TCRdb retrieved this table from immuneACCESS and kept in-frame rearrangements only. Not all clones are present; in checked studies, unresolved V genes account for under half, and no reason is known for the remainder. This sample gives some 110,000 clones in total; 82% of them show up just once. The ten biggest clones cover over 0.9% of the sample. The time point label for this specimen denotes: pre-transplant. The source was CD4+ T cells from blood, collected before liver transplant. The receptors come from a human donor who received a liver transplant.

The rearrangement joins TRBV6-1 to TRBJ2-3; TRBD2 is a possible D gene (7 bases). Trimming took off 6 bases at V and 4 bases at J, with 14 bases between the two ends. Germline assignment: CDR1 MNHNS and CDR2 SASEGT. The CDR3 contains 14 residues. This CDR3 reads CASSLGGGSDTQYF. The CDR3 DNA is TGTGCCAGCAGCCTAGGGGGGGGTTCAGATACGCAGTATTTT.

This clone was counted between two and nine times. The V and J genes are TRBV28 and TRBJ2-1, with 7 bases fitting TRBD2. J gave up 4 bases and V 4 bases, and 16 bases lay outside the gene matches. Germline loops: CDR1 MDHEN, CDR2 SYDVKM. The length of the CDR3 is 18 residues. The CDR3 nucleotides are TGTGCCAGCAGTTCCCTTAGGGGTCTAGCGGCCGGTTACAATGAGCAGTTCTTC. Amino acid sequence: CASSSLRGLAAGYNEQFF.

CDR3 in amino acids: CASGSGVNTGELFF. DNA of the CDR3: TGTGCCAGCGGAAGCGGGGTTAACACCGGGGAGCTGTTTTTT. The chain carries TRBV6-1 and TRBJ2-2; 7 nucleotides line up with TRBD2. Germline V lookup: CDR1 MNHNS, CDR2 SASEGT. V lost 8 bases to trimming and J lost 2 bases; unmatched junction nucleotides: 5. This CDR3 contains 14 residues.

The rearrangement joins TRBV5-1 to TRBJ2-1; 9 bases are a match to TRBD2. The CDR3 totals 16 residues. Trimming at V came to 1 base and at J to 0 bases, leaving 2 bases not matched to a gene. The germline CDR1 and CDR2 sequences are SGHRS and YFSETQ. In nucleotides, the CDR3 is TGCGCCAGCAGCTTGACTAGCGGGTCCTCCTACAATGAGCAGTTCTTC. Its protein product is CASSLTSGSSYNEQFF.

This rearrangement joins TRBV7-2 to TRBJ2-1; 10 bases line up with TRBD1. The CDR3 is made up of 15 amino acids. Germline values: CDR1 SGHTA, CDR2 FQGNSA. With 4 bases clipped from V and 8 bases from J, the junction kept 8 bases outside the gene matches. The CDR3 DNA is TGTGCCAGCAGCTCAACCGGACAGGGGGGATATGAGCAGTTCTTC. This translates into CASSSTGQGGYEQFF.